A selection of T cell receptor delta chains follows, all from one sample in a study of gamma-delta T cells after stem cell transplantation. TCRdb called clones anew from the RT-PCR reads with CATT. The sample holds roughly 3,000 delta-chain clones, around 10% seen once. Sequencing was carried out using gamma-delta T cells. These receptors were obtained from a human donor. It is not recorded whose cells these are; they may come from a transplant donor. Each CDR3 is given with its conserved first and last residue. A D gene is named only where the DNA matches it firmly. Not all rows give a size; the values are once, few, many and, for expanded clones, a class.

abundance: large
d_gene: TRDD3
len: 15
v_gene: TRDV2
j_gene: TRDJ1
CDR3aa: CACDPVVGDTRWLIF
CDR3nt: TGTGCCTGTGACCCTGTGGTGGGGGATACGCGTTGGCTCATCTTT

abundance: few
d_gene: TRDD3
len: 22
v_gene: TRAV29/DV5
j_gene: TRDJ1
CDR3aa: CAASAKVYHITGGYSSPDKLIF
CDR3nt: TGTGCAGCAAGCGCCAAGGTCTATCACATAACTGGGGGATACTCTAGTCCCGATAAACTCATCTTT

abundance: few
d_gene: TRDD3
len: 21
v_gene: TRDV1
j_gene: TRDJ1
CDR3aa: CALGELDPYNWGIVGSDKLIF
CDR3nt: TGTGCTCTTGGGGAACTGGACCCCTACAACTGGGGGATAGTTGGTTCCGATAAACTCATCTTT

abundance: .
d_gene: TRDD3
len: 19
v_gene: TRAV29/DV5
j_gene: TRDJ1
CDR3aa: CAASARSGWGIQDTDKLIF
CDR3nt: TGTGCAGCAAGCGCGCGGTCCGGCTGGGGGATACAAGACACCGATAAACTCATCTTT

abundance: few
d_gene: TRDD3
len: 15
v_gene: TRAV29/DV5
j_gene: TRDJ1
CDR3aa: CAASQVLGDTGKLIF
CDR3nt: TGTGCAGCAAGTCAAGTACTGGGGGATACCGGCAAACTCATCTTT

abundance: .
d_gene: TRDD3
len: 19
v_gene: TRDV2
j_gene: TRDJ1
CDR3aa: CACDTRKVLGDPYTDKLIF
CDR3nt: TGTGCCTGTGACACAAGAAAAGTACTGGGGGACCCTTACACCGATAAACTCATCTTT

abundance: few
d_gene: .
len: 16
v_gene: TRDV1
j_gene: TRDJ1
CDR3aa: CALKDFLPLTDDKLIF
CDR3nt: TGTGCTCTAAAAGACTTCCTTCCCCTGACGGACGATAAACTCATCTTT

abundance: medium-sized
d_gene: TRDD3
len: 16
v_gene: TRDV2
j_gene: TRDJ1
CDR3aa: CACDNRTGGATDKLIF
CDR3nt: TGTGCCTGTGACAACCGTACTGGGGGAGCCACCGATAAACTCATCTTT

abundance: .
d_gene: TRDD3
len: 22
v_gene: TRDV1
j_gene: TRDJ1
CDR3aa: CALGSHPSSILGDPPQIKGLIF
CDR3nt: TGTGCTCTTGGGTCCCATCCTTCCTCTATACTGGGGGACCCACCGCAAATAAAGGGACTCATCTTT

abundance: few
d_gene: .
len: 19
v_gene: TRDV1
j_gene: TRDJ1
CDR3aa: CALGEGAPGMDLYTDKLIF
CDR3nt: TGTGCTCTTGGGGAAGGGGCCCCCGGGATGGACCTTTACACCGATAAACTCATCTTT

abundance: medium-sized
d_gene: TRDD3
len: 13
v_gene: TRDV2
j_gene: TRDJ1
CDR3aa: CACDAPRDTKLIF
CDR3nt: TGTGCCTGTGACGCCCCCCGGGATACTAAACTCATCTTT

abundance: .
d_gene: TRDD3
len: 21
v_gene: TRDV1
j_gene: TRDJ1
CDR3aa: CALGSIPRVRTGGSYTDKLIF
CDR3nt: TGTGCTCTTGGCTCCATTCCTAGAGTTCGTACTGGGGGATCCTACACCGATAAACTCATCTTT

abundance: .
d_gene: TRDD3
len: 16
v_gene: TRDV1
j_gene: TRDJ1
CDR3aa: CALGESSHTGADKLIF
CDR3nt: TGTGCTCTTGGGGAATCTTCCCATACTGGGGCCGATAAACTCATCTTT

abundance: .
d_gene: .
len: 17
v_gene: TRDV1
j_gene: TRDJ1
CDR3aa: CALGELSPLGGADKLIF
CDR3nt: TGTGCTCTTGGGGAACTATCCCCCTTGGGAGGAGCCGATAAACTCATCTTT

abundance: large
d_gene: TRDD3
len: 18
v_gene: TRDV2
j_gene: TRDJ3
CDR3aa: CACDTGYAGSWDTRQMFF
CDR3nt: TGTGCCTGTGACACGGGATACGCGGGATCCTGGGACACCCGACAGATGTTTTTC

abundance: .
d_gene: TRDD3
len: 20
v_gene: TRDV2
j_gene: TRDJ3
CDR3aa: CACDRTGGYVSSWDTRQMFF
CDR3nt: TGTGCCTGTGACCGTACTGGGGGATACGTAAGCTCCTGGGACACCCGACAGATGTTTTTC

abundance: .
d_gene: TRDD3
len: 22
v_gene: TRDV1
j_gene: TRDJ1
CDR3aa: CALGELFPTTGLGDAYTDKLIF
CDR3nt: TGTGCTCTTGGGGAACTATTTCCTACAACTGGACTGGGGGATGCTTACACCGATAAACTCATCTTT

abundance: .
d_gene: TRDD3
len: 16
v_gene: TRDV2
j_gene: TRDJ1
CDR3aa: CACKPYWGGNTDKLIF
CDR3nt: TGTGCCTGTAAACCGTACTGGGGAGGTAACACCGATAAACTCATCTTT

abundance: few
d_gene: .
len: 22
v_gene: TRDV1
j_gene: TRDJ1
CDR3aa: CALGGKGRVPETLRAYTDKLIF
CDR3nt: TGTGCTCTTGGGGGAAAGGGTCGAGTACCGGAGACGCTCCGAGCGTACACCGATAAACTCATCTTT

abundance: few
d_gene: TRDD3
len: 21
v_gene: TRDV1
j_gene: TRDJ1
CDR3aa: CALGELFETGGLNPYTDKLIF
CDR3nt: TGTGCTCTTGGGGAACTCTTCGAGACTGGGGGATTAAACCCGTACACCGATAAACTCATCTTT

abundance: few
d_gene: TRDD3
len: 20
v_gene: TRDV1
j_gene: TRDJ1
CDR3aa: CALGVPFSTLLGVYTDKLIF
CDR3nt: TGTGCTCTTGGGGTCCCGTTCTCTACCCTGCTGGGGGTCTACACCGATAAACTCATCTTT

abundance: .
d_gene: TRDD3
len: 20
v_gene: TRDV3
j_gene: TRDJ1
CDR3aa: CASRPSLTGGSYKYTDKLIF
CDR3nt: TGTGCCTCCCGACCCTCCCTTACTGGGGGATCATATAAGTACACCGATAAACTCATCTTT

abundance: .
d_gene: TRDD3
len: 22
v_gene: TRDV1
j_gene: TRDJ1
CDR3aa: CALGENSYVGRTGGKNTDKLIF
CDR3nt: TGTGCTCTTGGGGAAAACTCCTACGTCGGCCGTACTGGGGGTAAGAACACCGATAAACTCATCTTT

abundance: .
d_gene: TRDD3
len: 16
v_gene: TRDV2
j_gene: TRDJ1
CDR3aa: CACDTGVAGGTDKLIF
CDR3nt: TGTGCCTGTGACACCGGTGTAGCTGGGGGGACCGATAAACTCATCTTT

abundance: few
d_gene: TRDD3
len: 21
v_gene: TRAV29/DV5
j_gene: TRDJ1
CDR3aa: CAASDSGSYWGTPLYTDKLIF
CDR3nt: TGTGCAGCAAGCGATTCGGGATCCTACTGGGGGACTCCTTTGTACACCGATAAACTCATCTTT

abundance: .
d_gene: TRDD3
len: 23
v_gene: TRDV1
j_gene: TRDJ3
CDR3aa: CALGERGVPDWGIHFWDTRQMFF
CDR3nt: TGTGCTCTTGGGGAACGTGGTGTCCCTGACTGGGGGATACATTTCTGGGACACCCGACAGATGTTTTTC

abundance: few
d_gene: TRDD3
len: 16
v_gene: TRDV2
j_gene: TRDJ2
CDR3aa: CACDAVLGDRAAQLFF
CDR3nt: TGTGCCTGTGACGCCGTACTGGGGGATCGGGCAGCACAACTCTTCTTT

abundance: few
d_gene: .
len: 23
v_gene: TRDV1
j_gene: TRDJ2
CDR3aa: CALGNLPTLTPTGGPKATAQLFF
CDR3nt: TGTGCTCTTGGGAACCTTCCTACGTTAACCCCCACTGGGGGTCCGAAGGCGACAGCACAACTCTTCTTT

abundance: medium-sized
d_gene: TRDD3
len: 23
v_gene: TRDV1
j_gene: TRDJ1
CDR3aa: CALGELSPVLGDALPLYTDKLIF
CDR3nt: TGTGCTCTTGGGGAACTATCTCCAGTACTGGGGGATGCTCTCCCGTTGTACACCGATAAACTCATCTTT

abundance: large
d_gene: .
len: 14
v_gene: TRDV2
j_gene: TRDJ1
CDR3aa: CACDTTCRADKLIF
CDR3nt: TGTGCCTGTGACACTACTTGTAGGGCCGATAAACTCATCTTT

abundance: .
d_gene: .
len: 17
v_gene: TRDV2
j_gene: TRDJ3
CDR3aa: CACDCTGSSWDTRQMFF
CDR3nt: TGTGCCTGTGACTGTACTGGGAGCTCCTGGGACACCCGACAGATGTTTTTC

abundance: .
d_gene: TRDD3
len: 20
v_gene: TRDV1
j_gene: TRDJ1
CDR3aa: CALGERSQGGLGGYTDKLIF
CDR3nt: TGTGCTCTTGGGGAAAGGTCCCAAGGTGGCCTGGGGGGCTACACCGATAAACTCATCTTT

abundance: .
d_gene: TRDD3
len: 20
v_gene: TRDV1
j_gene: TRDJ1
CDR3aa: CALGETSVRAGGYEGDKLIF
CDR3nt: TGTGCTCTTGGGGAGACGTCGGTTCGCGCCGGGGGATACGAGGGCGATAAACTCATCTTT

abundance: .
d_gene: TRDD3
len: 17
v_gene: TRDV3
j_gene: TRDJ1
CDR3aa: CASSTFHWGTVTDKLIF
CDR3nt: TGTGCCTCCTCTACGTTTCACTGGGGGACAGTCACCGATAAACTCATCTTT

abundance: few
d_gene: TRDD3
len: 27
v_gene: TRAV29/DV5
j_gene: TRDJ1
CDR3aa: CAASEDTPPLLRRLRGIEWRDADKLIF
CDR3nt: TGTGCAGCAAGCGAGGACACCCCTCCGCTCCTACGTAGACTTCGGGGGATAGAATGGAGAGACGCCGATAAACTCATCTTT

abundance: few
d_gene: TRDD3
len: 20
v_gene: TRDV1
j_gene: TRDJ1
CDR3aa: CALGDPNPLLGDPYTDKLIF
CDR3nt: TGTGCTCTTGGGGACCCTAACCCTTTACTGGGGGATCCGTACACCGATAAACTCATCTTT

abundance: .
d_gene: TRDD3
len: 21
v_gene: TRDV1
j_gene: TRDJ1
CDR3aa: CALGEPPALHTGGYGRCKLIF
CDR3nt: TGTGCTCTTGGGGAACCCCCAGCGCTCCATACTGGGGGATACGGCCGGTGCAAACTCATCTTT

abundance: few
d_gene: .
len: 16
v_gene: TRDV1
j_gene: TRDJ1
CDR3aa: CALGELRGTNTDKLIF
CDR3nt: TGTGCTCTTGGGGAACTACGGGGGACCAACACCGATAAACTCATCTTT

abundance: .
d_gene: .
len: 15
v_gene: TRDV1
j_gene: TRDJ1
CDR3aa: CALGALGTGRGKLIF
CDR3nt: TGTGCTCTTGGGGCCTTAGGGACCGGCCGCGGTAAACTCATCTTT

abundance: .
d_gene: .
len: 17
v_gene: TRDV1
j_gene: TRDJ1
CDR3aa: CALGTPLREGYTDKLIF
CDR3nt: TGTGCTCTTGGGACGCCGCTACGGGAGGGGTACACCGATAAACTCATCTTT

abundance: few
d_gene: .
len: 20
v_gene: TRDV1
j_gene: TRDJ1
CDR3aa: CALGALPTLVLGGHTDKLIF
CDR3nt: TGTGCTCTTGGGGCCCTTCCTACTCTCGTACTGGGGGGCCACACCGATAAACTCATCTTT

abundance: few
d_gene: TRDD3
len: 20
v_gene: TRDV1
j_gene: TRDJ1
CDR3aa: CALGEMAFTRTGGYTDKLIF
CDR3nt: TGTGCTCTTGGGGAAATGGCCTTCACCCGTACTGGGGGGTACACCGATAAACTCATCTTT

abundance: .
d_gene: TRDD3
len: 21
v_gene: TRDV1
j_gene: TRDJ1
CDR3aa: CALGLRPPRTGGYGYTDKLIF
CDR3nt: TGTGCTCTGGGCTTGAGACCCCCTCGTACTGGGGGATACGGTTACACCGATAAACTCATCTTT

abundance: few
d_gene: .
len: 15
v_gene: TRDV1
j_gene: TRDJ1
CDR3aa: CALGELGRYTDKLIF
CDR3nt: TGTGCTCTTGGGGAACTAGGGCGGTACACCGATAAACTCATCTTT

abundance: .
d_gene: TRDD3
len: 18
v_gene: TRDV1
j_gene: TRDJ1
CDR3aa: CALGELRGGIRRSDKLIF
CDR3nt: TGTGCTCTTGGGGAACTACGAGGGGGGATACGCCGGTCCGATAAACTCATCTTT

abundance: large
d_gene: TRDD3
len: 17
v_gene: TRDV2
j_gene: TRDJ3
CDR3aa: CACDTAGDTWDTRQMFF
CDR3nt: TGTGCCTGTGACACCGCGGGGGATACCTGGGACACCCGACAGATGTTTTTC

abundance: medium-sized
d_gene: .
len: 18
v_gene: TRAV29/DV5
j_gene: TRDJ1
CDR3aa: CAATEHMGVTIYTDKLIF
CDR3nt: TGTGCAGCAACAGAGCATATGGGGGTTACCATCTACACCGATAAACTCATCTTT

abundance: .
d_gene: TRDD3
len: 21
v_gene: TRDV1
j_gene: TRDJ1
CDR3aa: CALGSPRPRTGGYADTDKLIF
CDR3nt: TGTGCTCTTGGGAGCCCTCGGCCTCGTACTGGGGGATACGCGGACACCGATAAACTCATCTTT

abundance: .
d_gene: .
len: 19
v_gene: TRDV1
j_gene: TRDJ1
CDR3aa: CALGEPPLALQPCTDKLIF
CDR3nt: TGTGCTCTTGGGGAACCCCCTCTCGCCCTCCAACCTTGCACCGATAAACTCATCTTT

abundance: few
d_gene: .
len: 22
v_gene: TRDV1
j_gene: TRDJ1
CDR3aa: CALGELSASYVWGFPYTDKLIF
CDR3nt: TGTGCTCTTGGGGAACTTAGCGCTTCCTACGTCTGGGGGTTCCCGTACACCGATAAACTCATCTTT